The next 28 T cell receptor beta chains were all read from a single sample in a study of T cells in Graves' hyperthyroidism and ophthalmopathy. It was RNA transcripts that yielded the amplified TCR beta CDR3 regions. The primer set for the first-round RT-PCR of the TCR CDR3 was HTBI. TCRdb recomputed calls from the multiplex PCR reads with MiXCR, one row per CDR3 protein. The repertoire holds about 500,000 distinct CDR3 sequences, with 46% as singletons. Sequenced: peripheral blood or thyroid tissue (not recorded which). Source of these receptors: an adult woman with Graves' disease, either hyperthyroidism or ophthalmopathy (not recorded which).

This clonotype was counted at least ten times. The chain joins TRBV7-8 to TRBJ2-7; 8 bases are a match to TRBD2. Germline CDR1 and CDR2: SGHVS and FQNEAQ. V shed 3 bases and J 9 bases; nucleotides not matched to a gene: 16. The CDR3 has 16 amino acids. The CDR3 protein is CASSFFRVAGLGRQYF. The CDR3, as DNA: TGTGCCAGCAGCTTTTTTAGGGTAGCGGGACTCGGAAGGCAGTACTTC.

At least ten counts were recorded for this clonotype. The chain is built from TRBV19 and TRBJ1-1; D gene uncertain. The CDR3 length is 15 residues. With 3 bases removed from V and 0 bases from J, the gap between germline ends came to 11 bases. Germline CDR1 LNHDA, CDR2 SQIVND (reference sequence). The CDR3 bases are TGTGCCAGTAGTATCAATCCCCAAGTGAACACTGAAGCTTTCTTT. Translation: CASSINPQVNTEAFF.

The V and J genes are TRBV20-1 and TRBJ2-7; TRBD1 agrees at 7 bases. In germline, CDR1 is DFQATT, CDR2 SNEGSKA (reference sequence). J gave up 3 bases and V 5 bases, and 10 bases lay outside the gene matches. CDR3 length: 14 amino acids. CDR3 coding DNA: TGCAGTGCTGACCGGGACAGAACCCGCTACGAGCAGTACTTC. It translates to CSADRDRTRYEQYF.

The genes are TRBV6-1 and TRBJ2-2; D may be TRBD1 (6 bases). This CDR3 spans 13 amino acids. V was clipped by 5 bases and J by 6 bases, with 10 bases between them. Germline CDR1 and CDR2: MNHNS and SASEGT. The CDR3 sequence: CASSNRASGELFF. The CDR3 nucleotides read TGTGCCAGCAGTAACAGGGCGTCCGGGGAGCTGTTTTTT.

In nucleotides, the CDR3 is TGTGCCAGCAGCTTTACAGGGGTAGAGACCCAGTACTTC. Translated, it gives CASSFTGVETQYF. The rearrangement links TRBV5-4 to TRBJ2-5; TRBD1 matches at 7 bases. This CDR3 has 13 amino acids. J gave up 4 bases and V 2 bases, and 2 bases lay outside the gene matches. Germline CDR1 and CDR2: SGHNT and YYREEE (reference sequence). Combining the CDR3 with reference TRBV5-4 and TRBJ2-5 gives the whole variable domain ETGVTQSPTHLIKTRGQQVTLRCSSQSGHNTVSWYQQALGQGPQFIFQYYREEENGRGNFPPRFSGLQFPNYSSELNVNALELDDSALYLCASSFTGVETQYFGPGTRLLVL.

V and J are TRBV7-9 and TRBJ2-7; TRBD1 is a possible D gene (6 bases). The CDR3 is made up of 13 amino acids. V shed 5 bases and J shed 3 bases, with 11 bases lying between them. Per germline, CDR1 SEHNR and CDR2 FQNEAQ (reference sequence). CDR3 amino acids: CASSQDSLYEQYF. Written as DNA, the CDR3 is TGTGCCAGCAGCCAGGACAGCCTCTACGAGCAGTACTTC.

This clonotype was recorded only once. The chain couples TRBV11-3 to TRBJ1-2, with 9 bases identical to TRBD1. The V segment lost 6 bases and the J segment 6 bases; nucleotides outside the gene matches: 8. The germline CDR1 and CDR2 sequences are SGHNT and YENEEA. The CDR3 is 14 residues long. In DNA form, the CDR3 reads TGTGCCAGCAGTTTACAGGGGGCGTCTCATGGCTACACCTTC. It translates to CASSLQGASHGYTF. Complete variable domain (other parts from reference TRBV11-3 and TRBJ1-2): EAGVVQSPRYKIIEKKQPVAFWCNPISGHNTLYWYLQNLGQGPELLIRYENEEAVDDSQLPKDRFSAERLKGVDSTLKIQPAELGDSAVYLCASSLQGASHGYTFGSGTRLTVV.

This clonotype was picked up a small number of times. The V and J genes are TRBV10-3 and TRBJ2-5, with D hard to call. The germline V gene encodes CDR1 ENHRY and CDR2 SYGVKD. CDR3 size: 15 residues. V lost 4 bases and J 6 bases, leaving 18 bases between the germline ends. CDR3 DNA sequence: TGTGCCATCAGTGTTCGGTACCGGGTCGCGCAGACCCAGTACTTC. It is translated as CAISVRYRVAQTQYF.

The V and J genes are TRBV5-6 and TRBJ1-2; D is possibly TRBD1 (5 bases). Trimming cost V 3 bases and J 9 bases, with 15 bases left between them. There are 13 residues in the CDR3. The germline gives CDR1 SGHDT, CDR2 YYEEEE. The CDR3 is CASSSTALGSYTF. In DNA, the CDR3 is TGTGCCAGCAGCTCGACAGCCCTCGGTAGCTACACCTTC.

This clonotype was detected many times. The CDR3 sequence: CSVLRDLYGYTF. The CDR3 DNA reads as TGCAGCGTCCTCCGGGACCTCTATGGCTACACCTTC. The V and J genes are TRBV29-1 and TRBJ1-2, with D perhaps TRBD1 (5 bases). The CDR3 is 12 amino acids. The V and J ends lost 6 bases and 4 bases respectively, with 12 bases between them. The germline V gene encodes CDR1 SQVTM and CDR2 ANQGSEA.

The gene calls are TRBV13 and TRBJ2-6; 8 bases line up with TRBD1. CDR1 is PRHDT, CDR2 FYEKMQ, per germline (reference sequence). There are 15 residues in the CDR3. V shed 3 bases and J 12 bases; nucleotides not matched to a gene: 10. The CDR3: CASSFSTGDSGVLTF. The CDR3 nucleotides are TGTGCCAGCAGCTTCTCGACAGGGGACAGCGGCGTCCTGACTTTC. The complete variable domain, with remaining parts taken from reference TRBV13 and TRBJ2-6, reads AAGVIQSPRHLIKEKRETATLKCYPIPRHDTVYWYQQGPGQDPQFLISFYEKMQSDKGSIPDRFSAQQFSDYHSELNMSSLELGDSALYFCASSFSTGDSGVLTFGAGSRLTVL.

This clonotype was seen ten or more times. The chain couples TRBV9 to TRBJ1-2; the match to TRBD1 covers 9 bases. The CDR3 extends over 15 amino acids. V shed 3 bases, J shed 6 bases, and the junction held 9 bases outside the gene matches. Germline loops: CDR1 SGDLS, CDR2 YYNGEE. The CDR3 loop is CASSAPLQGADGYTF. In nucleotides, the CDR3 is TGTGCCAGCAGCGCTCCCCTACAGGGGGCTGATGGCTACACCTTC. Supplemented by reference TRBV9 and TRBJ1-2, the full variable domain reads DSGVTQTPKHLITATGQRVTLRCSPRSGDLSVYWYQQSLDQGLQFLIQYYNGEERAKGNILERFSAQQFPDLHSELNLSSLELGDSALYFCASSAPLQGADGYTFGSGTRLTVV.

The V gene is TRBV7-3, the J gene TRBJ1-1; tentatively, D is TRBD1 (6 bases). The germline V gene has CDR1 SGHTA and CDR2 FQGTGA. This CDR3 is 14 amino acids long. Trimming removed 5 bases at V and 6 bases at J, with 16 bases between. The CDR3 DNA is TGTGCCAGCAGCGCCGATACAGGGATGCCTGAAGCTTTCTTT. It codes for CASSADTGMPEAFF.

The rearrangement links TRBV5-6 to TRBJ1-5; 8 bases align to TRBD1. CDR3 length equals 13 residues. V shed 4 bases and J 11 bases; nucleotides not matched to a gene: 8. From germline, CDR1 is SGHDT and CDR2 YYEEEE. CDR3 sequence reads: CASSPTGEETQHF. DNA for the CDR3: TGTGCCAGCAGCCCGACAGGGGAAGAGACCCAGCATTTT. Combining the CDR3 with reference TRBV5-6 and TRBJ1-5 gives the whole variable domain DAGVTQSPTHLIKTRGQQVTLRCSPKSGHDTVSWYQQALGQGPQFIFQYYEEEERQRGNFPDRFSGHQFPNYSSELNVNALLLGDSALYLCASSPTGEETQHFGDGTRLSIL.

This clonotype was detected a few times. V is TRBV6-6 and J is TRBJ1-5, with D perhaps matching TRBD1 (6 bases). V gave up 4 bases and J gave up 0 bases, with 13 bases separating them. Germline V CDR1 and CDR2: MNHNY, SVGAGI (reference sequence). The CDR3 runs 16 residues. The CDR3 region is CASSFPYRDSNQPQHF. The CDR3 DNA follows: TGTGCCAGCAGTTTCCCCTACAGGGATAGCAATCAGCCCCAGCATTTT.

The CDR3 region has the DNA TGTGCCAGCAGCCACTCGGCCTCTGGGGCCAACGTCCTGACTTTC. It encodes CASSHSASGANVLTF. This chain joins TRBV14 and TRBJ2-6; no definite D call. The CDR3 is 15 amino acids. Looked up from germline, CDR1 is SGHDN and CDR2 is FVKESK. V was shortened by 3 bases and J by 0 bases, with 6 bases between the two germline ends.

This clonotype was counted only a few times. The chain couples TRBV4-2 to TRBJ1-2; D call uncertain. This CDR3 has 14 residues. Germline lookup yields CDR1 LGHNA and CDR2 YNFKEQ. V dropped 8 bases and J dropped 4 bases, with 17 bases sitting between them. The CDR3 nucleotides read TGTGCCAGCTCACCCGTGAGGCAGATCTATGGCTACACCTTC. Translated: CASSPVRQIYGYTF.

This clonotype was recorded once. The chain recombines TRBV7-2 with TRBJ2-7, with D perhaps matching TRBD2 (5 bases). Germline lookup yields CDR1 SGHTA and CDR2 FQGNSA. Between the trimmed V and J ends, which lost 5 bases and 6 bases, there was a span of 14 bases. This CDR3 contains 13 residues. In DNA form, the CDR3 reads TGTGCCAGCAGCCCGGGATACCCACGCGAGCAGTACTTC. Its protein product is CASSPGYPREQYF.

The chain couples TRBV5-1 to TRBJ1-3; D gene uncertain. The CDR3 has 16 amino acids. Germline assignment: CDR1 SGHRS and CDR2 YFSETQ. Between the trimmed V and J ends, which lost 3 bases and 1 base, there was a span of 14 bases. CDR3 in amino acids: CASSSNAVESGNTIYF. CDR3 sequence (DNA): TGCGCCAGCAGCTCCAACGCTGTGGAATCTGGAAACACCATATATTTT.

The CDR3 loop is CSAEPGQGVGYTF. DNA of the CDR3: TGCAGCGCCGAACCGGGACAGGGAGTAGGCTACACCTTC. J is TRBJ1-2 and V is TRBV29-1; 9 bases are a match to TRBD1. Germline V gene sequence: CDR1 SQVTM, CDR2 ANQGSEA. The CDR3 extends over 13 amino acids. The V and J ends lost 7 bases and 8 bases, in that order; junction bases with no gene match: 11. Variable domain in full (rest from reference TRBV29-1 and TRBJ1-2): SAVISQKPSRDICQRGTSLTIQCQVDSQVTMMFWYRQQPGQSLTLIATANQGSEATYESGFVIDKFPISRPNLTFSTLTVSNMSPEDSSIYLCSAEPGQGVGYTFGSGTRLTVV.

The genes are TRBV7-9 and TRBJ2-5, with 14 positions matching TRBD2. Germline V gene lookup returns CDR1 SEHNR and CDR2 FQNEAQ (reference sequence). The trim removed 4 bases at V and 5 bases at J, leaving 6 bases unmatched. The CDR3 totals 16 residues. CDR3 amino acids: CASSSTSGRAEETQYF. The CDR3 nucleotides read TGTGCCAGCAGCTCGACTAGCGGGAGGGCCGAGGAGACCCAGTACTTC.

V gene TRBV2 combines with J gene TRBJ1-1, with D perhaps matching TRBD1 (6 bases). The V gene lost 9 bases and the J gene lost 3 bases, with 14 bases spanning the gap. Germline loops: CDR1 SNHLY, CDR2 FYNNEI. This CDR3 is built from 13 residues. CDR3 sequence reads: CASQRGAYTEAFF. The DNA for the CDR3 is TGTGCCAGTCAACGGGGGGCATACACTGAAGCTTTCTTT.

The chain's CDR3 is CASSLSPGGRVNTEAFF. For the CDR3, the DNA is TGTGCCAGCAGCCTGAGCCCCGGTGGCAGGGTGAACACTGAAGCTTTCTTT. The chain uses TRBV7-2 and TRBJ1-1; tentative D call: TRBD1 (5 bases). The CDR3 runs 17 residues. Per the germline V gene, CDR1 is SGHTA and CDR2 is FQGNSA. Trimming shortened V by 5 bases and J by 0 bases, and 19 bases separated the two germline ends.

The table lists this clonotype with many counts. The J gene is TRBJ2-7, the V gene TRBV10-3; 8 nucleotides agree with TRBD2. This CDR3 comprises 13 residues. The V segment lost 3 bases and the J segment 5 bases; nucleotides outside the gene matches: 3. In germline, CDR1 is ENHRY, CDR2 SYGVKD. For the CDR3, the DNA is TGTGCCATCAGTGACGGGGGGGGCCACGAGCAGTACTTC. Translating it yields CAISDGGGHEQYF.

This clonotype was counted at least ten times. This chain joins TRBV7-9 and TRBJ2-7; 7 nucleotides agree with TRBD2. This CDR3 spans 13 amino acids. With 5 bases clipped from V and 2 bases from J, the junction kept 3 bases outside the gene matches. In germline, CDR1 is SEHNR, CDR2 FQNEAQ (reference sequence). CDR3 region: CASSVAGAYEQYF. In DNA form, the CDR3 reads TGTGCCAGCAGCGTCGCGGGAGCCTACGAGCAGTACTTC. Combining the CDR3 with reference TRBV7-9 and TRBJ2-7 gives the whole variable domain DTGVSQNPRHKITKRGQNVTFRCDPISEHNRLYWYRQTLGQGPEFLTYFQNEAQLEKSRLLSDRFSAERPKGSFSTLEIQRTEQGDSAMYLCASSVAGAYEQYFGPGTRLTVT.

The table lists this clonotype with many counts. This chain links TRBV5-1 with TRBJ1-2; TRBD1 agrees at 7 bases. V trimming: 7 bases; J trimming: 7 bases; junction bases outside the gene matches: 7. The germline V gene encodes CDR1 SGHRS and CDR2 YFSETQ. The CDR3 extends over 12 amino acids. As DNA, the CDR3 is TGCGCCAGCGGTACAGGGGCCAGTGGCTACACCTTC. Protein sequence: CASGTGASGYTF.

This clonotype was found many times. The V call is TRBV25-1, the J call TRBJ1-1; TRBD1 is a possible D gene (5 bases). The V and J ends lost 8 bases and 1 base respectively, with 11 bases between them. Germline V gives CDR1 MGHDK, CDR2 SYGVNS. CDR3 length: 13 amino acids. In DNA form, the CDR3 reads TGTGCCAGCTCGACCGGGGGGAACACTGAAGCTTTCTTT. It translates to CASSTGGNTEAFF.

In this sample, this clonotype turned up a few times. The DNA for the CDR3 is TGTGCCAGCAGTAGCTATAGCGGTTATAGCTCCTACGAGCAGTACTTC. This translates into CASSSYSGYSSYEQYF. This chain links TRBV6-5 with TRBJ2-7, with D tentatively TRBD2 (6 bases). Trimming took 5 bases from V and 0 from J, leaving 17 bases between them. Germline lookup yields CDR1 MNHEY and CDR2 SVGAGI. The CDR3 contains 16 residues.